The sequence of this T cell receptor beta chain was determined in a study of blood T cell repertoires in COVID-19. Trimming took off 6 bases at V and 0 bases at J, with 5 bases between the two ends. From germline, CDR1 is WNHNN and CDR2 SYGVQD (reference sequence). The CDR3 is 13 residues long. TCRdb keeps only in-frame clones here, not all; method: immunoSEQ multiplex PCR. The data show 200,000 to 250,000 clones, about three quarters seen once. The sample was peripheral blood. V is TRBV10-1 and J is TRBJ1-4, with D uncertain. This TCR derives from a woman aged 65 to 85 with acute or convalescent COVID-19. CDR3 residues: CASSGATNEKLFF. The DNA for the CDR3 is TGCGCCAGCAGCGGAGCAACTAATGAAAAACTGTTTTTT.